This T cell receptor beta chain stems from a study of T cells in Graves' hyperthyroidism and ophthalmopathy. The PBMCs were sourced from fresh peripheral blood (approximately 9.6 ml). The V gene's germline CDR1 is ENHRY and CDR2 SYGVKD. The CDR3 is 13 amino acids. With 6 bases removed from V and 13 bases from J, the gap between germline ends came to 20 bases. This clonotype was seen more than once but under ten times. Regions amplified from RNA transcripts were the TCR beta CDR3 regions. The primer set for the first-round RT-PCR of the TCR CDR3 was HTBI. TCRdb recomputed calls from the multiplex PCR reads with MiXCR, one row per CDR3 protein. This table has some 250,000 distinct CDR3 sequences, about 15% appearing once.

The sample was blood. The chain has TRBV10-3 and TRBJ2-3; D gene uncertain. This TCR was sampled from a woman in her 40s with Graves' hyperthyroidism that later progressed to Graves' ophthalmopathy. The CDR3 is CAISEGLLESKYF. CDR3 bases: TGTGCCATCAGCGAAGGCCTCCTTGAGTCCAAGTATTTT.